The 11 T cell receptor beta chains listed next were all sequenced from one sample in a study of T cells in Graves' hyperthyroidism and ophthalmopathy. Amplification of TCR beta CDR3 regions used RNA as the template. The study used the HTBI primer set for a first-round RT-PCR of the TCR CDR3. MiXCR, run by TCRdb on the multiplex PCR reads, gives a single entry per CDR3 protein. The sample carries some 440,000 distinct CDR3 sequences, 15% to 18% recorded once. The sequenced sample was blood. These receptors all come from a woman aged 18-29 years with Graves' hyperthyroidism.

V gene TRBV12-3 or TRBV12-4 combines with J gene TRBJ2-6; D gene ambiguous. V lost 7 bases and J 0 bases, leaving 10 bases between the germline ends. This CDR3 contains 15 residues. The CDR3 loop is CASTRGASGANVLTF. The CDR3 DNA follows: TGTGCCAGCACCCGCGGTGCCTCTGGGGCCAACGTCCTGACTTTC.

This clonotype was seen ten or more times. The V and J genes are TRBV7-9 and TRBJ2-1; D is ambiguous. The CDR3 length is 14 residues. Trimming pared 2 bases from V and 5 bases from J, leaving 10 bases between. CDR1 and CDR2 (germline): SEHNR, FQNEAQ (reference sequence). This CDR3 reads CASSLSLINNEQFF. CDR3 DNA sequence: TGTGCCAGCAGCTTATCTCTGATAAACAATGAGCAGTTCTTC.

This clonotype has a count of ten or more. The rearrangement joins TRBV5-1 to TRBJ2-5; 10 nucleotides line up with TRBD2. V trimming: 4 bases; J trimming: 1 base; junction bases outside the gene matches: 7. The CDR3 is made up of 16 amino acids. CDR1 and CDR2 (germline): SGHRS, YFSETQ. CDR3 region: CASSIPSGGLQETQYF. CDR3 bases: TGCGCCAGCAGCATCCCTAGCGGGGGCCTCCAAGAGACCCAGTACTTC.

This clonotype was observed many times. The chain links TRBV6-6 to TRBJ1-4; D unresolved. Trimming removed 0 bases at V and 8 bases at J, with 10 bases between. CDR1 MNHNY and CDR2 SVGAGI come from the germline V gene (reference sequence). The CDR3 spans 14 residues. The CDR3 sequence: CASSYSTQSEKLFF. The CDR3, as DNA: TGTGCCAGCAGTTACTCGACTCAGTCGGAAAAACTGTTTTTT.

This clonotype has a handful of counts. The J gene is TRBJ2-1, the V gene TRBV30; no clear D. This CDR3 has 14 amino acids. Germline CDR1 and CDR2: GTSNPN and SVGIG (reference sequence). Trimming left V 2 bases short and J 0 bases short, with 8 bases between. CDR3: CAWSPGTSYNEQFF. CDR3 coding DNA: TGTGCCTGGAGTCCCGGTACCTCCTACAATGAGCAGTTCTTC.

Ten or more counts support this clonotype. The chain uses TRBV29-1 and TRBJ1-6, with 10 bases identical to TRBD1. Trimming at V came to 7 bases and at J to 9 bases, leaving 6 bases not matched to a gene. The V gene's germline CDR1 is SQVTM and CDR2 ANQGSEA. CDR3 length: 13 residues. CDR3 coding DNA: TGCAGCGCCCCGGGACAGGGGATTTCACCCCTCCACTTT. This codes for CSAPGQGISPLHF.

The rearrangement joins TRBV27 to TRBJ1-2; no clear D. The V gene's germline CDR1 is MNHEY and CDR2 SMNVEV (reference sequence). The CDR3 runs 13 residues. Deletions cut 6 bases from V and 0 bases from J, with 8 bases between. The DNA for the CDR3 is TGTGCCAGCAGAGTCAGTGCTAACTATGGCTACACCTTC. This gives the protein CASRVSANYGYTF.

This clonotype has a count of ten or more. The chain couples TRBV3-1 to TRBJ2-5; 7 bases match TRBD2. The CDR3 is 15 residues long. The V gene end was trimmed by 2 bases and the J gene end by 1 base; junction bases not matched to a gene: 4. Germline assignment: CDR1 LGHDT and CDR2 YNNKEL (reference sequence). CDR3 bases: TGTGCCAGCAGCCAACGGCGGGGGTTCCAAGAGACCCAGTACTTC. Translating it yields CASSQRRGFQETQYF.

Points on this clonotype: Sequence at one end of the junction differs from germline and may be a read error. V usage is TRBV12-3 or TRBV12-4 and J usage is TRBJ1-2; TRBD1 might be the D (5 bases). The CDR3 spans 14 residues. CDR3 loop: CGSSVQAVNYGYAF. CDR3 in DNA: TGTGGCAGCAGCGTACAGGCCGTTAACTATGGCTACGCCTTC.

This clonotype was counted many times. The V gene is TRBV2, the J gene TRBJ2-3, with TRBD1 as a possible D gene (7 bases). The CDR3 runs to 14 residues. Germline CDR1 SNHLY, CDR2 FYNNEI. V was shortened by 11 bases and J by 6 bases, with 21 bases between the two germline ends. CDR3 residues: CAASRGVATDTQYF. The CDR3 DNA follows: TGTGCCGCCAGCAGGGGGGTTGCAACGGATACGCAGTATTTT.

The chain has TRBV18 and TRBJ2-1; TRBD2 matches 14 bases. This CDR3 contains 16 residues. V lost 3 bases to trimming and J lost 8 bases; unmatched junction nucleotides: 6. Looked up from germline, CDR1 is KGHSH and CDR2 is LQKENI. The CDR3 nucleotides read TGTGCCAGCTCACCCGGGACTAGCGGGAGTAAACATGAGCAGTTCTTC. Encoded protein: CASSPGTSGSKHEQFF.